The sequence of this T cell receptor (beta chain) was determined in a study of regulatory T cells in long-lasting Graves disease. The CDR3 loop spans 19 amino acids. Germline-derived CDR1 and CDR2 are SGHDN and FVKESK. J was trimmed by 4 bases and V by 2 bases; bases with no gene match: 17. With iRepertoire HTBI primers and Arm-PCR of CDR3 regions, TCR beta libraries were built. TCRdb independently ran MiXCR on the multiplex PCR reads; one entry per CDR3 protein. Here the sample spans some 400,000 distinct CDR3 sequences, 14% to 15% being singletons. This clonotype was seen many times. Time point meaning: newly diagnosed GD, antithyroid drugs for less than 3 months. From RNA extracted from PBMCs, the TCR library was made. Separately, the same data were catalogued under a study of T cells in Graves' hyperthyroidism and ophthalmopathy.

The sequence came from a woman in her 30s with Graves disease. The chain joins TRBV14 to TRBJ2-3; 8 bases line up with TRBD2. The source material was peripheral blood mononuclear cells (PBMCs), sampled at new diagnosis, from a patient treated with antithyroid drugs. The CDR3 DNA reads TGTGCCAGCAGCCAACGAAAAAGCGGGAGAAGGAGCACGGCAGATACGCAGTATTTT. This gives the protein CASSQRKSGRRSTADTQYF.